This T cell receptor beta chain was captured in a study of tumor-infiltrating lymphocytes in primary liver carcinoma. The germline V gene has CDR1 LGHNT and CDR2 FRNRAP. The CDR3 extends over 14 amino acids. Unsorted whole blood supplied the RNA, and germline DNA was extracted too. Starting from 450 to 500 ng of total RNA, TCR beta cDNA was produced with a primer in the constant region. Nested multiplex PCR, run for three rounds with slightly modified ARM-PCR, yielded TCR beta libraries. A C-beta reverse primer was combined with TRBV1-TRBV30 forward primers in the first two PCR rounds, and each round had 9 to 10 cycles. TCRdb processed the multiplex PCR reads anew with MiXCR; each CDR3 protein has one entry. The sample yields 330,000 or so distinct CDR3 sequences, less than 70% seen once. Findings of the study overall: Bulk unsorted sampling precluded comparing CD4+ and CD8+ repertoires. Tumor region pairs showed greater overlap than either tumor-adjacent or tumor-blood pairs did.

On this clonotype: The antigen remains undetermined. One end of the junction does not line up with germline, which may come from a read error.

The sample was peripheral blood. The rearrangement uses TRBV12-5 and TRBJ2-1; D ambiguous. This TCR was sampled from a middle-aged man with primary liver carcinoma and hepatitis B virus infection. The CDR3 protein is CGSGLRHSYNEQFF. The CDR3 region has the DNA TGTGGTAGTGGTTTGAGACACTCCTACAATGAGCAGTTCTTC.